The rows below give T cell receptor beta chains drawn from one sample of a study of OX40 agonist ivuxolimab in advanced cancers. Clones were sequenced by immunoSEQ multiplex PCR, and TCRdb holds only the in-frame ones, with some missing. Among about 60,000 clones listed, 75% to 85% were seen once. Specimen: CD4+ or CD8+ T cells sorted from blood, collected in a trial of the OX40 agonist ivuxolimab. These receptors were collected from an adult with an advanced solid tumor such as melanoma, head and neck, liver or kidney cancer. CDR3s include the opening cysteine and the closing phenylalanine or tryptophan. Fields, in order: V gene, J gene, CDR3 length, D gene, clone size, CDR3 protein, CDR3 DNA. The D gene is left open where the match is weak. Some rows mark clone size as missing; the rest say once, few, many or name a class of expanded clone.

v_gene: TRBV2; j_gene: TRBJ2-7; len: 16; d_gene: TRBD2; abundance: -; CDR3aa: CASRESLAGSTMEQYF; CDR3nt: TGTGCCAGCAGGGAGTCACTAGCGGGCAGCACTATGGAGCAGTACTTC
v_gene: TRBV7-9; j_gene: TRBJ1-2; len: 16; d_gene: TRBD1; abundance: -; CDR3aa: CASSLAGQGDRGGYTF; CDR3nt: TGTGCCAGCAGCTTAGCGGGACAGGGGGACCGGGGTGGCTACACCTTC
v_gene: TRBV7-9; j_gene: TRBJ1-2; len: 14; d_gene: -; abundance: few; CDR3aa: CASSFMDSTYGYTF; CDR3nt: TGTGCCAGCAGCTTCATGGACAGCACATATGGCTACACCTTC
v_gene: TRBV2; j_gene: TRBJ1-6; len: 11; d_gene: -; abundance: -; CDR3aa: CASTENSPLHF; CDR3nt: TGTGCCAGCACGGAGAATTCACCCCTCCACTTT
v_gene: TRBV29-1; j_gene: TRBJ1-1; len: 13; d_gene: -; abundance: -; CDR3aa: CSISGNENTEAFF; CDR3nt: TGCAGCATCTCAGGGAATGAGAACACTGAAGCTTTCTTT
v_gene: TRBV28; j_gene: TRBJ1-2; len: 13; d_gene: -; abundance: -; CDR3aa: CASSFSQNYGYTF; CDR3nt: TGTGCCAGCAGTTTTAGTCAGAACTATGGCTACACCTTC
v_gene: TRBV7-9; j_gene: TRBJ1-5; len: 12; d_gene: -; abundance: -; CDR3aa: CASKQGNQPQHF; CDR3nt: TGTGCCAGCAAGCAAGGCAATCAGCCCCAGCATTTT
v_gene: TRBV9; j_gene: TRBJ1-2; len: 11; d_gene: -; abundance: -; CDR3aa: CASSAARGYTF; CDR3nt: TGTGCCAGCAGCGCCGCCAGGGGCTACACCTTC
v_gene: TRBV5-1; j_gene: TRBJ2-7; len: 15; d_gene: TRBD1; abundance: -; CDR3aa: CASTPWDRGSYEQYF; CDR3nt: TGCGCCAGCACTCCCTGGGACAGGGGGTCCTACGAGCAGTACTTC
v_gene: TRBV5-6; j_gene: TRBJ2-7; len: 13; d_gene: TRBD2; abundance: -; CDR3aa: CASTFSSGGPGYF; CDR3nt: TGTGCCAGCACCTTCAGTAGCGGGGGTCCGGGGTACTTC
v_gene: TRBV19; j_gene: TRBJ2-5; len: 17; d_gene: TRBD2; abundance: few; CDR3aa: CASTRVGSGAIQETQYF; CDR3nt: TGTGCCAGTACCAGGGTGGGTAGCGGGGCGATACAAGAGACCCAGTACTTC
v_gene: TRBV18; j_gene: TRBJ1-3; len: 16; d_gene: -; abundance: -; CDR3aa: CASSPSGQLIGNTIYF; CDR3nt: TGTGCCAGCTCACCATCTGGACAGTTAATTGGAAACACCATATATTTT
v_gene: TRBV29-1; j_gene: TRBJ2-1; len: 14; d_gene: -; abundance: -; CDR3aa: CSVAVRADYNEQFF; CDR3nt: TGCAGCGTTGCGGTCCGGGCAGACTACAATGAGCAGTTCTTC
v_gene: TRBV7-7; j_gene: TRBJ2-5; len: 14; d_gene: TRBD1; abundance: few; CDR3aa: CASSPGQFQETQYF; CDR3nt: TGTGCCAGCAGCCCGGGACAGTTCCAAGAGACCCAGTACTTC
v_gene: TRBV27; j_gene: TRBJ1-1; len: 14; d_gene: -; abundance: -; CDR3aa: CASSLRRGATEAFF; CDR3nt: TGTGCCAGCAGTTTAAGAAGGGGGGCCACTGAAGCTTTCTTT
v_gene: TRBV4-1; j_gene: TRBJ2-5; len: 14; d_gene: -; abundance: once; CDR3aa: CASSQDPGLETQYF; CDR3nt: TGCGCCAGCAGCCAAGATCCCGGACTAGAGACCCAGTACTTC